This record covers a single T cell receptor (beta chain). The entry originates in a study of blood T cell repertoires in COVID-19. Study summary: Samples of COVID-19 (acute and convalescent) were obtained from the United States, Italy and Spain. In each case, the material was cDNA or gDNA derived from T cells, B-cell-depleted T cells, or PBMCs.

The CDR3 length is 15 residues. Germline CDR1 reads LNHNV; CDR2 reads YYDKDF (reference sequence). Trimming left V 1 base short and J 0 bases short, with 9 bases between. Authors' processing steps: For nucleated cells, counts were estimated from reference gene primer amplification. Profiled with immunoSEQ multiplex PCR; TCRdb holds only in-frame clones, not every one. That table gives V, J and clone size, and the DNA gave D and trimming. The table includes some 150,000 clones, about nine tenths detected once. This TCR derives from a man between 65 and 85 years old with acute or convalescent COVID-19. The chain joins TRBV15 to TRBJ2-5; the D is unclear. Sequences were obtained from peripheral blood. In nucleotides, the CDR3 is TGTGCCACCAGCAGAGGGTCAGTGTACCAAGAGACCCAGTACTTC. It specifies CATSRGSVYQETQYF.